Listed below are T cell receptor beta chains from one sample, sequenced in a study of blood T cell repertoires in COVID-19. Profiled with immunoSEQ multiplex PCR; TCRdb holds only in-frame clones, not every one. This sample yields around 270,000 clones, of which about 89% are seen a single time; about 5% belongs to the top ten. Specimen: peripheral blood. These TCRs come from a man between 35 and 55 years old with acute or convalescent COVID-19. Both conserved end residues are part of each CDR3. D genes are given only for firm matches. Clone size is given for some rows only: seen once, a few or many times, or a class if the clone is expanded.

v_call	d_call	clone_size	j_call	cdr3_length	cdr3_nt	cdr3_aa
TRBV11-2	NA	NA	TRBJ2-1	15	TGTGCCAGCAGCTTACAAATCGGGGGGCAGGATGAGCAGTTCTTC	CASSLQIGGQDEQFF
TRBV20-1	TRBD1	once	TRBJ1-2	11	TGCAGTGCTTGGACAGGGTATGGCTACACCTTC	CSAWTGYGYTF
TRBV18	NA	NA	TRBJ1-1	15	TGTGCCAGCTCACCCTCTCGGGGGGGCCACACTGAAGCTTTCTTT	CASSPSRGGHTEAFF
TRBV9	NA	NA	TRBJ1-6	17	TGTGCCAGCAGCGCTAGTCTGCCGACAGGCCTTAATTCACCCCTCCACTTT	CASSASLPTGLNSPLHF
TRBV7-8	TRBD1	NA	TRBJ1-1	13	TGTGCCAGCAGCCGAACAGGGGACCCTGAAGCTTTCTTT	CASSRTGDPEAFF
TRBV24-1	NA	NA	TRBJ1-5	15	TGTGCCACCAGTGATGCGGCACCTAGCAATCAGCCCCAGCATTTT	CATSDAAPSNQPQHF
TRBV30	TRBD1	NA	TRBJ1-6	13	TGTGCCTGGAAGGCCTACAGGGGTTCACCCCTCCACTTT	CAWKAYRGSPLHF
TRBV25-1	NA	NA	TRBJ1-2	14	TGTGCCAGCCTCGGGGCAGGGGCAAGGAATGGCTACACCTTC	CASLGAGARNGYTF
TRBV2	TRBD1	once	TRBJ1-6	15	TGTGCCAGCAGGGGCAGACAGGGATATAATTCACCCCTCCACTTT	CASRGRQGYNSPLHF
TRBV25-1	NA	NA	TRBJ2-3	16	TGTGCCAGCAGTGAGGAGTGGGGCAAATCCACAGATACGCAGTATTTT	CASSEEWGKSTDTQYF
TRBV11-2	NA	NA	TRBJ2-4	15	TGTGCCAGCAGCCCACAGGTGCTAGCCAAAAACATTCAGTACTTC	CASSPQVLAKNIQYF
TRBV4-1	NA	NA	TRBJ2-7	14	TGCGCCAGCAGCCAAGTTAAAGGAGACTACGAGCAGTACTTC	CASSQVKGDYEQYF
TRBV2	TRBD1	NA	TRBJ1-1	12	TGTGCCAGCAGGCCGACAGGGGGACTGGCTTTCTTT	CASRPTGGLAFF
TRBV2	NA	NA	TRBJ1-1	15	TGTGCCAGCAGTGAAGCGGCAGGGTTGGTCACTGAAGCTTTCTTT	CASSEAAGLVTEAFF